This T cell receptor (beta chain) was sequenced for a study of chemoradiotherapy in HPV16-positive cancers. Across the whole study: Candidate HPV-specific clones and shared TCR motifs came from a couple of HPV16-positive patients.

Samples were taken several times over chemoradiotherapy. Repertoires were generated with immunoSEQ multiplex PCR, while TCRdb's copy carries only in-frame clones and drops some. This sample has around 2,200 clones; approximately 73% occur once, and the top ten carry 30% to 35%. Points on this clone: At one end, the junction sequence differs from germline, possibly due to a read error.

CDR3 size: 15 residues. Germline loops: CDR1 MDHEN, CDR2 SYDVKM. The genes are TRBV28 and TRBJ1-2, with 7 bases fitting TRBD1. Sampling was done from a patient who underwent chemoradiotherapy. This receptor was obtained from a human donor with HPV-associated anogenital cancer. The CDR3 bases are TGTGCCAGCAGCTTATCAGGGGGTGGAAACTATGGCTACACCTTC. Its protein is CASSLSGGGNYGYTF.